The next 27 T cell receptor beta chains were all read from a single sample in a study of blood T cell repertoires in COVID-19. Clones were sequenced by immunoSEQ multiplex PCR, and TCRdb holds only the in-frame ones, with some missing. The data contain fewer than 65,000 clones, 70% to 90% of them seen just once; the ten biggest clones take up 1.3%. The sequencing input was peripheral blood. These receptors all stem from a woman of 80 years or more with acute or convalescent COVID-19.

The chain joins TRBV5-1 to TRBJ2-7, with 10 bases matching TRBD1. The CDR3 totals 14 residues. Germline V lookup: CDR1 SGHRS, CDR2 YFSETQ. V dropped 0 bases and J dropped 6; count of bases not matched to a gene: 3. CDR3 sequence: CASSLEGQGFEQYF. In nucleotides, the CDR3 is TGCGCCAGCAGCTTGGAGGGACAGGGGTTCGAGCAGTACTTC. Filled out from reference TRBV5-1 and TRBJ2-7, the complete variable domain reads KAGVTQTPRYLIKTRGQQVTLSCSPISGHRSVSWYQQTPGQGLQFLFEYFSETQRNKGNFPGRFSGRQFSNSRSEMNVSTLELGDSALYLCASSLEGQGFEQYFGPGTRLTVT.

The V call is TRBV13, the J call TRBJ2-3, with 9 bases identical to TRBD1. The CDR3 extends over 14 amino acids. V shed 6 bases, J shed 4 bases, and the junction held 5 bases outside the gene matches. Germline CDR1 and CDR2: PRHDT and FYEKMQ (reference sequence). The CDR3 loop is CASRDRGLADTQYF. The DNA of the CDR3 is TGTGCCAGCAGGGACAGGGGTCTAGCAGATACGCAGTATTTT.

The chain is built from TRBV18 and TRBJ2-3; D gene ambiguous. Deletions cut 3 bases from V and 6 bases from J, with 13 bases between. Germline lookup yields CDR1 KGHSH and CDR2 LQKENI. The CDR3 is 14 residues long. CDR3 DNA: TGTGCCAGCTCACCGGGCAGCCACCAGGATACGCAGTATTTT. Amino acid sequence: CASSPGSHQDTQYF.

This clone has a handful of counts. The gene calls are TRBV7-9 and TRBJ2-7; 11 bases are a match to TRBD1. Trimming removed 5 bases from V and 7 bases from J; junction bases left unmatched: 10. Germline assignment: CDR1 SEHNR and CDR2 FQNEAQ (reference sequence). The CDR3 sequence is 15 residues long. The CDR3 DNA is TGTGCCAGCAGCCGCCCTGGACAGGGGGCGGGAGAGCAGTACTTC. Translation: CASSRPGQGAGEQYF.

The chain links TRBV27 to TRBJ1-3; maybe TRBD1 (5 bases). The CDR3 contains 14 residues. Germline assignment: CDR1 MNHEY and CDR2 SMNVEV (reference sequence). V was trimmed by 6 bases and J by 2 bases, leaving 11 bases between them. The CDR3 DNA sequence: TGTGCCAGCAGCCAGGGTCGGGCTGGAAACACCATATATTTT. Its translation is CASSQGRAGNTIYF.

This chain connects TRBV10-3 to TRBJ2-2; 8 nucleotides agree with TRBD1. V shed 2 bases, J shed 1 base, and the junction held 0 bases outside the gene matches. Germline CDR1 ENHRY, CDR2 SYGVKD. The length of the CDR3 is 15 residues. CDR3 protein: CAISEGQGNTGELFF. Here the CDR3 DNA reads TGTGCCATCAGTGAGGGACAGGGGAACACCGGGGAGCTGTTTTTT.

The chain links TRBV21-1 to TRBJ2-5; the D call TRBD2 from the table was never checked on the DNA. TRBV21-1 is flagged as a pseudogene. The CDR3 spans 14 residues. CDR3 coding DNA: TGTGCCAGCAGCAAAGAAGCGTTGGTGGGGACCCAGTACTTC. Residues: CASSKEALVGTQYF.

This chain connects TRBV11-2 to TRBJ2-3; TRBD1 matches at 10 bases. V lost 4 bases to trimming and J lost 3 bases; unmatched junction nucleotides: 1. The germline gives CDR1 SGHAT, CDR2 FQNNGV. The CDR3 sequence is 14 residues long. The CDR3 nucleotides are TGTGCCAGCAGCTCGGACAGGGGGACAGATACGCAGTATTTT. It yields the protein CASSSDRGTDTQYF.

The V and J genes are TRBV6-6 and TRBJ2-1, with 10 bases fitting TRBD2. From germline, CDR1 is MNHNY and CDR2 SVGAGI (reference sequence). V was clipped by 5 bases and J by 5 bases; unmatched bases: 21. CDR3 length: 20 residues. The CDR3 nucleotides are TGTGCCAGCAGTCGCAAACGGGAGACTAGCGGGTGGAGGTGGGACAATGAGCAGTTCTTC. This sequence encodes CASSRKRETSGWRWDNEQFF.

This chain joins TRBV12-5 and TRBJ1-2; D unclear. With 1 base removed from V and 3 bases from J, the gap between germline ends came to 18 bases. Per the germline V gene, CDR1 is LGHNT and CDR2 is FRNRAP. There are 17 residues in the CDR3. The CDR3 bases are TGTGCTAGTGGTTTGGCCCTACCCGGCCCGGGGTACTATGGCTACACCTTC. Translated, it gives CASGLALPGPGYYGYTF.

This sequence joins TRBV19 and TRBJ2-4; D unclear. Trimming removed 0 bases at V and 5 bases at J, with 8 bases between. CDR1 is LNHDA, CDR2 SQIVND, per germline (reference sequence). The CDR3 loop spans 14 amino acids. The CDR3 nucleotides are TGTGCCAGTAGTATAGATCCGGGTCAAAACATTCAGTACTTC. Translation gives CASSIDPGQNIQYF.

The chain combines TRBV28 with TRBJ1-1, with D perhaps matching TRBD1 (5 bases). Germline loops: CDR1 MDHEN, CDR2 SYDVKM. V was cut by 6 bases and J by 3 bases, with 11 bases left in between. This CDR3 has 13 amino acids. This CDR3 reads CASRRGGDTEAFF. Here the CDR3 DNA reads TGTGCCAGCAGGAGGGGAGGCGACACTGAAGCTTTCTTT.

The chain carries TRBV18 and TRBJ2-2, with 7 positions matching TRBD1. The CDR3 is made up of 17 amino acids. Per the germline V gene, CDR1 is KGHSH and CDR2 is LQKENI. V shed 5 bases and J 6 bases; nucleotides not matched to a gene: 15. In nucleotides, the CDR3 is TGTGCCAGCTCAGCGGATTCCGCGACAGGGAATGCCGGGGAGCTGTTTTTT. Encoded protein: CASSADSATGNAGELFF.

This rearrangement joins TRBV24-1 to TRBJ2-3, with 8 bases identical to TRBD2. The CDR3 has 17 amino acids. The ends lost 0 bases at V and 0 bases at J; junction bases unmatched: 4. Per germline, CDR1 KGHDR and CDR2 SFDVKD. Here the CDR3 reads CATSDLSASGSTDTQYF. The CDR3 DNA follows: TGTGCCACCAGTGATTTGAGCGCTAGCGGGAGCACAGATACGCAGTATTTT.

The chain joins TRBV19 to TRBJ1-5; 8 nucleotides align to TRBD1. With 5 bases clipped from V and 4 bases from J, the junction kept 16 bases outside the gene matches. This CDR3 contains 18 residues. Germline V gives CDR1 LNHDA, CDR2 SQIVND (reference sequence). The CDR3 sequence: CASSGRRRTGMTNQPQHF. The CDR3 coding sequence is TGTGCCAGTAGTGGTCGCCGGAGGACAGGGATGACTAATCAGCCCCAGCATTTT. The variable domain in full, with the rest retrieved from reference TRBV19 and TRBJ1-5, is DGGITQSPKYLFRKEGQNVTLSCEQNLNHDAMYWYRQDPGQGLRLIYYSQIVNDFQKGDIAEGYSVSREKKESFPLTVTSAQKNPTAFYLCASSGRRRTGMTNQPQHFGDGTRLSIL.

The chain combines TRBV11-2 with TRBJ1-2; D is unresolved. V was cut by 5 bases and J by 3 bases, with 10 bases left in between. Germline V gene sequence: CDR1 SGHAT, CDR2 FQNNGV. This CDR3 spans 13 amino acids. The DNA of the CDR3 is TGTGCCAGCAGCCTCGACGGGGACTATGGCTACACCTTC. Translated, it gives CASSLDGDYGYTF.

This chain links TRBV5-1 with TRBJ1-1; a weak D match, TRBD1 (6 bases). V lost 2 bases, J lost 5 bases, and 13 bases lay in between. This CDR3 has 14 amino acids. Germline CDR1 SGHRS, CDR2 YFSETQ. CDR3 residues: CASSLQGMITEAFF. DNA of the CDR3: TGCGCCAGCAGCTTACAGGGAATGATAACTGAAGCTTTCTTT.

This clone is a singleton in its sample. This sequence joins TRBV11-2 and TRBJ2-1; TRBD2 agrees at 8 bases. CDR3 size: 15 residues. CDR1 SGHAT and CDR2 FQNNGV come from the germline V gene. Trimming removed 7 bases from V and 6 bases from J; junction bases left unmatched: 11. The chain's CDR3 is CASTRGTRLSNEQFF. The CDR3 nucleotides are TGTGCCAGCACCCGAGGGACTAGGCTTAGCAATGAGCAGTTCTTC.

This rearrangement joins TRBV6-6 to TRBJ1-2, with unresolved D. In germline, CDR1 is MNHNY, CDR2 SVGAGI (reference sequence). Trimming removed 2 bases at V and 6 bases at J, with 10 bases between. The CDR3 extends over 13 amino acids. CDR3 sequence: CASSYEGGNGYTF. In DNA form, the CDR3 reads TGTGCCAGCAGTTACGAGGGCGGTAATGGCTACACCTTC.

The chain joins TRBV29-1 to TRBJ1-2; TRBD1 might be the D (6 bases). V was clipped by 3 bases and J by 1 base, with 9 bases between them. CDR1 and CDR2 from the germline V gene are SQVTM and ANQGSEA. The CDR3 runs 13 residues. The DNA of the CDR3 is TGCAGCGTTGAGAGGGGGGGTAACTATGGCTACACCTTC. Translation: CSVERGGNYGYTF.

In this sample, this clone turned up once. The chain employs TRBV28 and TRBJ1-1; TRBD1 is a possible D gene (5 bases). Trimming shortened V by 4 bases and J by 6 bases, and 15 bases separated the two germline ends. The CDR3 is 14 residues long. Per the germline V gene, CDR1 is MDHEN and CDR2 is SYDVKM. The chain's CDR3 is CASSSEQAPSEAFF. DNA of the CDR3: TGTGCCAGCAGTTCGGAACAGGCCCCCTCTGAAGCTTTCTTT. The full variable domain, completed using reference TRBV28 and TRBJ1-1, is DVKVTQSSRYLVKRTGEKVFLECVQDMDHENMFWYRQDPGLGLRLIYFSYDVKMKEKGDIPEGYSVSREKKERFSLILESASTNQTSMYLCASSSEQAPSEAFFGQGTRLTVV.

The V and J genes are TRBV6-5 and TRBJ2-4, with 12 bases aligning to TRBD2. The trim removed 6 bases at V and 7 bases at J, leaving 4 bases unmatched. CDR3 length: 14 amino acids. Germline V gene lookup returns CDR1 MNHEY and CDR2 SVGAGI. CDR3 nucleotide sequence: TGTGCCAGCAGCGCAGGACTAGCGGGGAACATTCAGTACTTC. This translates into CASSAGLAGNIQYF.

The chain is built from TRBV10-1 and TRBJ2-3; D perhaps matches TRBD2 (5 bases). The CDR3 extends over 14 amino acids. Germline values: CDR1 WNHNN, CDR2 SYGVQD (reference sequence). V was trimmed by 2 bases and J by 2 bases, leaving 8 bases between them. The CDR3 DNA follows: TGCGCCAGCAGTGAGCCGAGGGACACAGATACGCAGTATTTT. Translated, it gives CASSEPRDTDTQYF.

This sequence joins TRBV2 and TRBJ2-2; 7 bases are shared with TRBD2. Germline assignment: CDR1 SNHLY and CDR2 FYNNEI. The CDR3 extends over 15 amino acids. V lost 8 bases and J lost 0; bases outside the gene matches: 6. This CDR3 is CASSSGGANTGELFF. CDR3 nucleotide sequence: TGTGCCAGCTCTAGCGGAGGAGCGAACACCGGGGAGCTGTTTTTT. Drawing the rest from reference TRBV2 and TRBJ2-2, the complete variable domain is EPEVTQTPSHQVTQMGQEVILRCVPISNHLYFYWYRQILGQKVEFLVSFYNNEISEKSEIFDDQFSVERPDGSNFTLKIRSTKLEDSAMYFCASSSGGANTGELFFGEGSRLTVL.

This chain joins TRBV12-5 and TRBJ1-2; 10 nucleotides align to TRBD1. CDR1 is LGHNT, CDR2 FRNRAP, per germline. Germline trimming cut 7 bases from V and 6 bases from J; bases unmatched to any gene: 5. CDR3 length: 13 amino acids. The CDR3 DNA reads TGTGCTAGTGCCAGACAGGGGGCTCATGGCTACACCTTC. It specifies CASARQGAHGYTF.

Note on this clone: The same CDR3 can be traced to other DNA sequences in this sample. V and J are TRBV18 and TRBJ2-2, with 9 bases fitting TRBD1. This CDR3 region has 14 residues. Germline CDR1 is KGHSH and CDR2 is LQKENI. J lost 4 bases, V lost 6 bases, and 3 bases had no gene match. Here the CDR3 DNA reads TGTGCCAGCTCTCCGGGACAGGGCACCGGGGAGCTGTTTTTT. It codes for CASSPGQGTGELFF.

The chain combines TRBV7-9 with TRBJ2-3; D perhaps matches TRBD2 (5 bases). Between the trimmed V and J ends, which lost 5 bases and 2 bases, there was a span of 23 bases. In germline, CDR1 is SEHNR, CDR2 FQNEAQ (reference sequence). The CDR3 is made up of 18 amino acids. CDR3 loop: CASSPGVVAIGFTDTQYF. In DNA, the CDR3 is TGTGCCAGCAGCCCTGGGGTGGTAGCGATCGGGTTCACAGATACGCAGTATTTT. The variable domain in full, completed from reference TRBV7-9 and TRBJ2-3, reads DTGVSQNPRHKITKRGQNVTFRCDPISEHNRLYWYRQTLGQGPEFLTYFQNEAQLEKSRLLSDRFSAERPKGSFSTLEIQRTEQGDSAMYLCASSPGVVAIGFTDTQYFGPGTRLTVL.